Listed below are T cell receptor beta chains from one sample, sequenced in a study of human T cells and chemical hapten exposure. Each CDR3 protein is one row after TCRdb ran MiXCR on the RACE reads. The sample consists of some 43,000 distinct CDR3 sequences, over 3.5% of them appearing once. The material sequenced was whole blood, taken in connection with sensitization to the hapten diphenylcyclopropenone (DPC). All receptors come from a man between 50 and 59 years old with alopecia areata. Some clones in this sample may be carry-over from other donors' samples. CDR3s include the opening cysteine and the closing phenylalanine or tryptophan. The order of the fields is J gene, V gene, clone size, D gene, CDR3 protein, CDR3 DNA. The D gene is left open where the match is weak. A clone size is listed for some rows: how often the clone was seen (once, few, many), or a class if it is expanded.

TRBJ2-7 TRBV14 . TRBD2 CASSRKLAGALEQYF TGTGCCAGCAGCCGTAAACTAGCGGGGGCCCTCGAGCAGTACTTC
TRBJ2-2 TRBV6-5 many . CASSPLTARGGELFF TGTGCCAGCAGCCCTTTGACAGCCCGTGGCGGGGAGCTGTTTTTT
TRBJ2-2 TRBV12-3/TRBV12-4 few . CASSTRMGAGELFF TGTGCCAGCAGTACTAGAATGGGGGCCGGGGAGCTGTTTTTT
TRBJ2-5 TRBV12-3/TRBV12-4 . TRBD2 CASSRLAGEETQYF TGTGCCAGCAGCAGGCTGGCGGGGGAAGAGACCCAGTACTTC
TRBJ2-7 TRBV7-3 . TRBD1 CASSFGTGYEQYF TGTGCCAGCAGCTTCGGGACAGGATACGAGCAGTACTTC
TRBJ2-1 TRBV12-3/TRBV12-4 many TRBD1 CASSLRTGDSSEQFF TGTGCCAGCAGTCTCCGGACAGGGGATAGTAGTGAGCAGTTCTTC
TRBJ1-5 TRBV7-8 many . CASSFEGRTHLSNQPQHF TGTGCCAGCAGCTTCGAAGGACGGACCCACCTTAGCAATCAGCCCCAGCATTTT
TRBJ1-4 TRBV14 many . CASSQTGYREKLFF TGTGCCAGCAGCCAGACAGGATATCGTGAAAAACTGTTTTTT
TRBJ2-3 TRBV29-1 many . CSVEASTDTQYF TGCAGCGTTGAGGCTAGCACAGATACGCAGTATTTT
TRBJ2-7 TRBV3-1 many . CASSHGTHEGYEQYF TGTGCCAGCAGCCACGGGACCCACGAAGGATACGAGCAGTACTTC
TRBJ2-5 TRBV29-1 many . CSVEVTNSQETQYF TGCAGCGTTGAAGTCACGAACAGTCAAGAGACCCAGTACTTC
TRBJ2-2 TRBV9 many . CASSVEGGELFF TGTGCCAGCAGCGTAGAGGGTGGGGAGCTGTTTTTT
TRBJ2-2 TRBV19 many . CASSTLTYMAGELFF TGTGCCAGTAGTACACTTACTTACATGGCCGGGGAGCTGTTTTTT
TRBJ1-5 TRBV23-1 . . CASSQPPYSNQPQHF TGCGCCAGCAGTCAACCCCCGTATAGCAATCAGCCCCAGCATTTT
TRBJ1-1 TRBV7-7 many . CASSLDSNTEAFF TGTGCTAGCAGCTTGGACAGCAACACTGAAGCTTTCTTT
TRBJ2-7 TRBV6-6 many TRBD1 CASSNLQGDTYEQYF TGTGCCAGCAGCAACCTTCAGGGGGATACCTACGAGCAGTACTTC
TRBJ1-3 TRBV30 few . CAWSVRDTPSRNTIYF TGTGCCTGGAGTGTAAGGGACACCCCAAGCCGAAACACCATATATTTT
TRBJ2-1 TRBV4-2 few . CASSQERANYNEQFF TGTGCCAGCAGCCAAGAGCGGGCCAACTACAATGAGCAGTTCTTC
TRBJ1-5 TRBV7-8 many . CASSLVAYNQPQHF TGTGCCAGCAGCTTGGTCGCCTACAATCAGCCCCAGCATTTT
TRBJ2-7 TRBV28 many TRBD1 CASSLGGQDEQYF TGTGCCAGCAGTTTAGGCGGACAGGACGAGCAGTACTTC
TRBJ1-1 TRBV12-3/TRBV12-4 many TRBD1 CASSSPQGAVVNTEAFF TGTGCCAGCAGTTCCCCACAGGGGGCCGTCGTGAACACTGAAGCTTTCTTT
TRBJ2-1 TRBV20-1 many . CSARRGIWNEQFF TGCAGTGCCAGACGCGGGATCTGGAATGAGCAGTTCTTC
TRBJ2-6 TRBV6-5 many . CASRSTGAGANVLTF TGTGCCAGCAGATCCACGGGAGCTGGGGCCAACGTCCTGACTTTC
TRBJ2-7 TRBV28 many . CASSLTYEQYF TGTGCCAGCAGTTTAACCTACGAGCAGTACTTC
TRBJ2-5 TRBV10-3 many TRBD2 CAISDSTSGVQETQYF TGTGCCATCAGTGATTCAACTAGCGGGGTCCAAGAGACCCAGTACTTC
TRBJ2-1 TRBV12-3/TRBV12-4 many . CASSLGSEQFF TGTGCCAGCAGTTTAGGGAGTGAGCAGTTCTTC
TRBJ1-1 TRBV24-1 many . CATSALNRENTEAFF TGTGCCACCAGTGCCCTGAACAGGGAGAACACTGAAGCTTTCTTT
TRBJ1-5 TRBV28 many . CASSPDFNQPQHF TGTGCCAGCAGCCCCGATTTCAATCAGCCCCAGCATTTT
TRBJ1-1 TRBV20-1 many TRBD1 CSARTGGVTEAFF TGCAGTGCTAGAACAGGGGGGGTCACTGAAGCTTTCTTT
TRBJ2-1 TRBV9 few TRBD2 CASSGGLAGVGEQFF TGTGCCAGCAGCGGGGGACTAGCGGGAGTAGGTGAGCAGTTCTTC
TRBJ2-5 TRBV29-1 many . CSSSPGGKTQYF TGCAGCTCCAGCCCTGGGGGAAAGACCCAGTACTTC
TRBJ2-5 TRBV20-1 many TRBD2 CSAKVLTSGTVQETQYF TGCAGTGCTAAAGTTTTGACTAGCGGGACGGTCCAAGAGACCCAGTACTTC
TRBJ1-1 TRBV7-9 many . CASSSNEDTEAFF TGTGCCAGCAGTTCGAACGAGGACACTGAAGCTTTCTTT
TRBJ2-5 TRBV11-3 few . CASSPFRTSGRETQYF TGTGCCAGCAGCCCCTTTAGGACATCCGGTCGGGAGACCCAGTACTTC
TRBJ1-2 TRBV7-8 few TRBD1 CASTRGQGIGGYTF TGTGCCAGCACCCGAGGACAGGGGATTGGTGGCTACACCTTC
TRBJ1-1 TRBV7-2 many . CASSPQRGRVAFF TGTGCCAGCAGCCCCCAGCGGGGGAGGGTAGCTTTCTTT
TRBJ2-2 TRBV5-5 many . CASSLNGLGELFF TGTGCCAGCAGCTTGAACGGACTCGGGGAGCTGTTTTTT
TRBJ2-7 TRBV27 . TRBD1 CASRRDSPYEQYF TGTGCCAGCAGACGGGACAGTCCCTACGAGCAGTACTTC
TRBJ2-1 TRBV4-2 many . CASSQDLRPFPYNEQFF TGTGCCAGCAGCCAAGATCTACGACCCTTTCCCTACAATGAGCAGTTCTTC
TRBJ2-4 TRBV11-1 many TRBD2 CASSLEGLVNIQYF TGTGCCAGCAGCTTGGAGGGACTAGTGAACATTCAGTACTTC
TRBJ2-2 TRBV7-2 many TRBD1 CASNPQGARTGELFF TGTGCCAGCAACCCACAGGGGGCAAGGACCGGGGAGCTGTTTTTT
TRBJ1-6 TRBV12-3/TRBV12-4 many . CASSFGGDNSPLHF TGTGCCAGCAGTTTTGGAGGTGATAATTCACCCCTCCACTTT
TRBJ1-1 TRBV20-1 many . CSARGVAEAFF TGCAGTGCTAGGGGAGTGGCTGAAGCTTTCTTT
TRBJ2-5 TRBV19 many TRBD1 CASKRDRGRETQYF TGTGCCAGTAAGAGGGACAGGGGAAGAGAGACCCAGTACTTC
TRBJ2-7 TRBV27 many TRBD1 CASSLGRTGGYEQYF TGTGCCAGCAGTTTAGGTAGGACAGGGGGTTACGAGCAGTACTTC
TRBJ2-1 TRBV12-3/TRBV12-4 few . CASSLSSRGGEQFF TGTGCCAGCAGTTTGAGCTCCCGTGGGGGTGAGCAGTTCTTC
TRBJ2-5 TRBV12-3/TRBV12-4 many TRBD2 CASSGAGGPKETQYF TGTGCCAGCAGTGGGGCGGGAGGGCCGAAAGAGACCCAGTACTTC
TRBJ1-3 TRBV9 many TRBD1 CASSVHPGQGGGNTIYF TGTGCCAGCAGCGTCCATCCGGGACAGGGGGGTGGAAACACCATATATTTT
TRBJ2-6 TRBV7-8 many . CASSPRANVLTF TGTGCCAGCAGCCCGAGGGCCAACGTCCTGACTTTC